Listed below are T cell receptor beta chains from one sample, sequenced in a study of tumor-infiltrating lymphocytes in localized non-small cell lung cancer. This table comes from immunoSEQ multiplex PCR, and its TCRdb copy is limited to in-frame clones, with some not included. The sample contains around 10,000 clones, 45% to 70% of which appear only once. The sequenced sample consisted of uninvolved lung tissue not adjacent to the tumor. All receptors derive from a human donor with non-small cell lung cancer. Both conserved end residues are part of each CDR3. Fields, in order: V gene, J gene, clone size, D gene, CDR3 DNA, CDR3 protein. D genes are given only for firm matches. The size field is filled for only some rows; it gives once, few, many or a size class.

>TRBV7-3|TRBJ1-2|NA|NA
TGTGCCAGCAGCTTAAGAGCAGGGACCGCGGACTACACCTTC
CASSLRAGTADYTF
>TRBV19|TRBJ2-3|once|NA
TGTGCCAGTCGGGACGGCCCTAGCACAGATACGCAGTATTTT
CASRDGPSTDTQYF
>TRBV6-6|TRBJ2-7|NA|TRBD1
TGTGCCAGCAACCCTCCGGGACAGGGGAGAGGCGAGCAGTACTTC
CASNPPGQGRGEQYF
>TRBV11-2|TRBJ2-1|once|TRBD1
TGTGCCAGCGCTCCGGGGACAGGGGGCCGCAATGAGCAGTTCTTC
CASAPGTGGRNEQFF
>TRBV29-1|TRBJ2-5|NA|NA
TGCAGCGTTGCATCTTCGGGGAGTGGGGAGACCCAGTACTTC
CSVASSGSGETQYF
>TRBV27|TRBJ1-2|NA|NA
TGTGCCAGCAGTTTATTCGGCAGGGGATCCTATGGCTACACCTTC
CASSLFGRGSYGYTF
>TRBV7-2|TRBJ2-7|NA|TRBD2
TGTGCCAGCACGAGGAGGACTAGCAAGTACGAGCAGTACTTC
CASTRRTSKYEQYF
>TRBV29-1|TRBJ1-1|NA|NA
TGCAGCGTTGACAAGGAGGGGGGCACTGAAGCTTTCTTT
CSVDKEGGTEAFF
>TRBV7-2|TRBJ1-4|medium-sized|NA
TGTGCCAGCAGCTTCCGACACGGAAATGAAAAACTGTTTTTT
CASSFRHGNEKLFF
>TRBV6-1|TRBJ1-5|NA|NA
TGTGCCAGCAGTGAAGGACCGCCCCAGCATTTT
CASSEGPPQHF
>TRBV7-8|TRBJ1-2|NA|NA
TGTGCCAGCAGCTTAGGTCGTAGGCTTGTTGGCTATGGCTACACCTTC
CASSLGRRLVGYGYTF
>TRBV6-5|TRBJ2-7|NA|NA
TGTGCCAGCAGTTACTCGACGGACAGAACCTACGAGCAGTACTTC
CASSYSTDRTYEQYF
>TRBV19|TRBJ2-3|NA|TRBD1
TGTGCCAGTAAACCGGGACAGGGGGCAGGAGATACGCAGTATTTT
CASKPGQGAGDTQYF
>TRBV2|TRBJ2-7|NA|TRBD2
TGTGCCAGCAGCCCCGGGGGGATTGGGGCCTACGAGCAGTACTTC
CASSPGGIGAYEQYF
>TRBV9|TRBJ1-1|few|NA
TGTGCCAGCAGCGCACACAGGGTCACTGAAGCTTTCTTT
CASSAHRVTEAFF
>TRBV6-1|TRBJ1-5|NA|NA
TGTGCCAGCAGTGAATTGTCAGTTAATCAGCCCCAGCATTTT
CASSELSVNQPQHF
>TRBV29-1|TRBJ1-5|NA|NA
TGCAGCGCCCTCGTTCGGGGGGGAGATAGCAATCAGCCCCAGCATTTT
CSALVRGGDSNQPQHF
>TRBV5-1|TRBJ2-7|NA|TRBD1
TGCGCCAGCAGGTCCGGGACAGGGAGGTCCTACGAGCAGTACTTC
CASRSGTGRSYEQYF
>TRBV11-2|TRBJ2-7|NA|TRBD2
TGTGCCAGCAGCTCCCGGACTAGCGGTTACTCCTACGAGCAGTACTTC
CASSSRTSGYSYEQYF
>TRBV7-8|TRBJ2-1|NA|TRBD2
TGTGCCAGCAGCTTAGATCTCGGACTAGAGTCGTTCTTC
CASSLDLGLESFF
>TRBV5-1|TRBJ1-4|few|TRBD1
TGCGCCAGCAGTACCGGGACAGGGGATGGCGAAAAACTGTTTTTT
CASSTGTGDGEKLFF
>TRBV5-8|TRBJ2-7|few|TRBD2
TGTGCCAGCAGCTTGGGTCTAGGAGGGAGGGACGAGCAGTACTTC
CASSLGLGGRDEQYF